These 13 T cell receptor beta chains originate from one sample sequenced in a study of cytomegalovirus exposure and HLA in healthy donors. Vbeta (60) and Jbeta (13) primers were used in the PCR. This table comes from immunoSEQ multiplex PCR, and its TCRdb copy is limited to in-frame clones, with some not included. The table lists roughly 190,000 clones, about four fifths of them singletons. Sequencing input: PBMCs. These receptors came from a man between 18 and 29 years old in good health and CMV-seronegative.

The chain carries TRBV19 and TRBJ1-5; D is perhaps TRBD1 (6 bases). CDR3 size: 14 residues. Germline assignment: CDR1 LNHDA and CDR2 SQIVND (reference sequence). V was shortened by 4 bases and J by 5 bases, with 12 bases between the two germline ends. The CDR3 loop is CASSTGAWDQPQHF. DNA of the CDR3: TGTGCCAGTAGTACAGGGGCATGGGATCAGCCCCAGCATTTT. Based on the CDR3 plus reference TRBV19 and TRBJ1-5, the full variable domain is DGGITQSPKYLFRKEGQNVTLSCEQNLNHDAMYWYRQDPGQGLRLIYYSQIVNDFQKGDIAEGYSVSREKKESFPLTVTSAQKNPTAFYLCASSTGAWDQPQHFGDGTRLSIL.

V gene TRBV30 combines with J gene TRBJ2-1; 10 nucleotides line up with TRBD2. Germline CDR1 GTSNPN, CDR2 SVGIG (reference sequence). The CDR3 spans 19 residues. J was trimmed by 0 bases and V by 2 bases; bases with no gene match: 13. The CDR3 DNA reads as TGTGCCTGGAGTCCAAAGGGACTAGCGCGAAGAGTCTCCTACAATGAGCAGTTCTTC. It is translated as CAWSPKGLARRVSYNEQFF.

The rearrangement uses TRBV7-2 and TRBJ2-1, with 8 positions matching TRBD2. The CDR3 contains 17 residues. CDR1 is SGHTA and CDR2 is FQGNSA in the germline V gene. Losses at the gene ends were 0 bases for V and 1 base for J; bases not matched to a gene: 5. The CDR3 nucleotides read TGTGCCAGCAGCTTAGCGCCCGGGGGGGTTTCCTACAATGAGCAGTTCTTC. Protein sequence: CASSLAPGGVSYNEQFF.

V is TRBV19 and J is TRBJ1-6; 10 bases match TRBD1. The germline V gene encodes CDR1 LNHDA and CDR2 SQIVND (reference sequence). The length of the CDR3 is 15 residues. Losses at the gene ends were 3 bases for V and 8 bases for J; bases not matched to a gene: 4. In nucleotides, the CDR3 is TGTGCCAGTAGTATTTCAGGGACAGGGGATTCACCCCTCCACTTT. This codes for CASSISGTGDSPLHF.

This clone was seen a single time. The gene calls are TRBV28 and TRBJ1-1, with 11 nucleotides matching TRBD1. V was clipped by 5 bases and J by 4 bases; unmatched bases: 6. Germline CDR1 reads MDHEN; CDR2 reads SYDVKM. The CDR3 is 15 amino acids. DNA for the CDR3: TGTGCCAGCAGTCCGTCAGGGACAGGGGGCACTGAAGCTTTCTTT. Amino acid sequence: CASSPSGTGGTEAFF. Full variable domain (rest looked up from reference TRBV28 and TRBJ1-1): DVKVTQSSRYLVKRTGEKVFLECVQDMDHENMFWYRQDPGLGLRLIYFSYDVKMKEKGDIPEGYSVSREKKERFSLILESASTNQTSMYLCASSPSGTGGTEAFFGQGTRLTVV.

This chain uses TRBV19 with TRBJ1-4, with 7 bases aligning to TRBD1. The CDR3 loop spans 13 amino acids. V trimming: 5 bases; J trimming: 5 bases; junction bases outside the gene matches: 2. The germline CDR1 and CDR2 sequences are LNHDA and SQIVND (reference sequence). CDR3 nucleotides: TGTGCCAGTAGTTGGGACAGAAATGAAAAACTGTTTTTT. It yields the protein CASSWDRNEKLFF.

This sequence joins TRBV5-1 and TRBJ2-1; D is undetermined. The CDR3 length is 13 residues. Germline V gene lookup returns CDR1 SGHRS and CDR2 YFSETQ. The V and J ends lost 3 bases and 3 bases respectively, with 7 bases between them. The CDR3 DNA follows: TGCGCCAGCAGCTCCACTGGCTACAATGAGCAGTTCTTC. It codes for CASSSTGYNEQFF. Full variable domain (missing parts from reference TRBV5-1 and TRBJ2-1): KAGVTQTPRYLIKTRGQQVTLSCSPISGHRSVSWYQQTPGQGLQFLFEYFSETQRNKGNFPGRFSGRQFSNSRSEMNVSTLELGDSALYLCASSSTGYNEQFFGPGTRLTVL.

This clone was counted a few times. This chain links TRBV28 with TRBJ2-2; 9 nucleotides align to TRBD2. CDR1 and CDR2 (germline): MDHEN, SYDVKM. This CDR3 region has 15 residues. The V segment lost 3 bases and the J segment 6 bases; nucleotides outside the gene matches: 5. As DNA, the CDR3 is TGTGCCAGCAGTTTGGGCGGGAGGGCACCCGGGGAGCTGTTTTTT. Protein: CASSLGGRAPGELFF.

The chain uses TRBV28 and TRBJ1-1; D call uncertain. The CDR3 totals 12 residues. Trimming left V 3 bases short and J 1 base short, with 3 bases between. From germline, CDR1 is MDHEN and CDR2 SYDVKM. CDR3 coding DNA: TGTGCCAGCAGTTTCTGGAACACTGAAGCTTTCTTT. This gives the protein CASSFWNTEAFF. The full variable domain, with the rest looked up from reference TRBV28 and TRBJ1-1, is DVKVTQSSRYLVKRTGEKVFLECVQDMDHENMFWYRQDPGLGLRLIYFSYDVKMKEKGDIPEGYSVSREKKERFSLILESASTNQTSMYLCASSFWNTEAFFGQGTRLTVV.

This chain connects TRBV2 to TRBJ1-3; D gene uncertain. The CDR3 spans 15 residues. V was trimmed by 6 bases and J by 0 bases, leaving 12 bases between them. Germline lookup yields CDR1 SNHLY and CDR2 FYNNEI. CDR3 nucleotides: TGTGCCAGCAGCGCCCTTCGGGTCTCTGGAAACACCATATATTTT. Translated: CASSALRVSGNTIYF.

The CDR3 sequence is CASRTGAPTYEQYF. The CDR3 region has the DNA TGTGCCAGCAGAACAGGGGCACCAACCTACGAGCAGTACTTC. The chain uses TRBV7-9 and TRBJ2-7; 7 bases agree with TRBD1. The CDR3 loop spans 14 amino acids. Germline-derived CDR1 and CDR2 are SEHNR and FQNEAQ (reference sequence). Trimming removed 6 bases from V and 2 bases from J; junction bases left unmatched: 7.

The rearrangement joins TRBV7-2 to TRBJ2-2, with a possible D match to TRBD1 (5 bases). The CDR3 totals 18 residues. CDR1 SGHTA and CDR2 FQGNSA come from the germline V gene. The V end was cut by 0 bases, the J end by 8 bases, with 22 bases between. The CDR3 region is CASSLATLRTGSPGELFF. CDR3 nucleotides: TGTGCCAGCAGCTTAGCGACTTTACGCACAGGAAGTCCGGGGGAGCTGTTTTTT.

This chain joins TRBV19 and TRBJ1-4, with 8 bases fitting TRBD1. Trimming cost V 5 bases and J 7 bases; bases outside gene matches: 9. The germline V gene encodes CDR1 LNHDA and CDR2 SQIVND (reference sequence). The CDR3 loop spans 15 amino acids. The CDR3 loop is CASSSPGGSAEKLFF. CDR3 nucleotides: TGTGCCAGTAGTTCGCCAGGGGGCTCCGCTGAAAAACTGTTTTTT.